These T cell receptor beta chains were read from a single sample in a study of OX40 agonist ivuxolimab in advanced cancers. TCRdb's copy holds only in-frame clones and misses some; the assay was immunoSEQ multiplex PCR. This table holds roughly 63,000 clones, 80% to 90% found once. The sequencing used CD4+ or CD8+ T cells sorted from blood, collected in a trial of the OX40 agonist ivuxolimab. Receptors originate from an adult with an advanced solid tumor such as melanoma, head and neck, liver or kidney cancer. The CDR3 runs from the conserved cysteine through the conserved F or W. A D gene is named only where the DNA matches it firmly. Clone size is given for some rows only: seen once, a few or many times, or a class if the clone is expanded.

v_call: TRBV27
j_call: TRBJ1-5
clone_size: .
d_call: .
cdr3_nt: TGTGCCAGCAGTGCAACACGGGGGCAGCCCCAGCATTTT
cdr3_aa: CASSATRGQPQHF

v_call: TRBV7-2
j_call: TRBJ2-3
clone_size: .
d_call: TRBD1
cdr3_nt: TGTGCCAGCAGCCGATCCAGGGGGCTCTCGGGAGATACGCAGTATTTT
cdr3_aa: CASSRSRGLSGDTQYF

v_call: TRBV5-5
j_call: TRBJ2-7
clone_size: once
d_call: .
cdr3_nt: TGTGCCAGCAGCTCCCACAGCGACTACGAGCAGTACTTC
cdr3_aa: CASSSHSDYEQYF

v_call: TRBV29-1
j_call: TRBJ2-2
clone_size: .
d_call: TRBD2
cdr3_nt: TGCAGCGTTATGGGTAGCGGGGGGGCATCCGGGGAGCTGTTTTTT
cdr3_aa: CSVMGSGGASGELFF

v_call: TRBV25-1
j_call: TRBJ1-2
clone_size: .
d_call: .
cdr3_nt: TGCGCAACCTTCGGGTATGGCTACACCTTC
cdr3_aa: CATFGYGYTF

v_call: TRBV28
j_call: TRBJ2-7
clone_size: .
d_call: .
cdr3_nt: TGTGCCAGCAGTTTTTCAATTCTCAGGGAGATCGCCTACGAGCAGTACTTC
cdr3_aa: CASSFSILREIAYEQYF

v_call: TRBV15
j_call: TRBJ2-7
clone_size: .
d_call: .
cdr3_nt: TGTGCCACCAGTGTGGCAGAACTCTACGAGCAGTACTTC
cdr3_aa: CATSVAELYEQYF

v_call: TRBV5-1
j_call: TRBJ1-3
clone_size: .
d_call: .
cdr3_nt: TGCGCCAGCAGCTTGGGGCAGCCTGGAAACACCATATATTTT
cdr3_aa: CASSLGQPGNTIYF

v_call: TRBV11-2
j_call: TRBJ1-1
clone_size: .
d_call: .
cdr3_nt: TGTGCCAGCTGCTTAATGGCGTCCACTGAAGCTTTCTTT
cdr3_aa: CASCLMASTEAFF

v_call: TRBV7-9
j_call: TRBJ2-3
clone_size: .
d_call: .
cdr3_nt: TGTGCCAGCAGCCAGCGACGACTAGGTCTAGATACGCAGTATTTT
cdr3_aa: CASSQRRLGLDTQYF

v_call: TRBV5-4
j_call: TRBJ1-4
clone_size: .
d_call: .
cdr3_nt: TGTGCCAGCAGCGCCTCCGAAAAACTGTTTTTT
cdr3_aa: CASSASEKLFF

v_call: TRBV2
j_call: TRBJ1-1
clone_size: .
d_call: TRBD1
cdr3_nt: TGTGCCAGCAGGAGGGACAGGTACACTGAAGCTTTCTTT
cdr3_aa: CASRRDRYTEAFF

v_call: TRBV9
j_call: TRBJ2-3
clone_size: .
d_call: .
cdr3_nt: TGTGCCAGCAGCGTAATGGGGGGCCCGCTGCGCACAGATACGCAGTATTTT
cdr3_aa: CASSVMGGPLRTDTQYF

v_call: TRBV5-5
j_call: TRBJ2-1
clone_size: .
d_call: TRBD1
cdr3_nt: TGTGCCAGCAGCTTAGCGGGACAGGGGGCTAGTGAGCAGTTCTTC
cdr3_aa: CASSLAGQGASEQFF

v_call: TRBV6-5
j_call: TRBJ2-1
clone_size: .
d_call: .
cdr3_nt: TGTGCCAGCAGGGGGTATTCAGATGAGCAGTTCTTC
cdr3_aa: CASRGYSDEQFF

v_call: TRBV6-1
j_call: TRBJ2-7
clone_size: .
d_call: .
cdr3_nt: TGTGCCAGCAGTGTATCTGAACAGTTGCGCTCTTTCTTCTACGAGCAGTACTTC
cdr3_aa: CASSVSEQLRSFFYEQYF

v_call: TRBV18
j_call: TRBJ2-3
clone_size: .
d_call: TRBD2
cdr3_nt: TGTGCCAGCTCACCAAAGGGCGGGGGGGCCGCAGATACGCAGTATTTT
cdr3_aa: CASSPKGGGAADTQYF